These 21 T cell receptor beta chains were sequenced from one sample in a study of cytomegalovirus exposure and HLA in healthy donors. The PCR contained 60 Vbeta and 13 Jbeta primers. Libraries were prepared by immunoSEQ multiplex PCR; TCRdb keeps only in-frame clonotypes and omits some of them. The sample yields 40,000 or so clones, about 73% seen once. Specimen: PBMCs. These receptors all come from a woman aged 25 to 39 in good health and CMV-seronegative.

This clone has more than one count but fewer than ten. This sequence joins TRBV30 and TRBJ2-1; D gene unclear. The V gene lost 2 bases and the J gene lost 3 bases, with 14 bases spanning the gap. Germline lookup yields CDR1 GTSNPN and CDR2 SVGIG (reference sequence). The CDR3 sequence is 15 residues long. CDR3 DNA: TGTGCCTGGAGTCGTAGCAGTCTGTACTACAATGAGCAGTTCTTC. Translating gives CAWSRSSLYYNEQFF.

V is TRBV6-1 and J is TRBJ1-2; D perhaps matches TRBD1 (5 bases). Trimming pared 1 base from V and 3 bases from J, leaving 12 bases between. Germline V lookup: CDR1 MNHNS, CDR2 SASEGT. This CDR3 region has 15 residues. DNA for the CDR3: TGTGCCAGCAGTGAAGGGCGCGGGGCGGACTATGGCTACACCTTC. The encoded protein is CASSEGRGADYGYTF.

This chain connects TRBV6-4 to TRBJ2-1; TRBD2 matches at 7 bases. CDR3 length: 14 residues. The J segment lost 9 bases and the V segment lost 0 bases, leaving 5 bases of the junction unmatched. Looked up from germline, CDR1 is MRHNA and CDR2 is SNTAGT. The CDR3 DNA is TGTGCCAGCAGTGACTCGCGGGAGACGACTGAGCAGTTCTTC. Its translation: CASSDSRETTEQFF.

The chain recombines TRBV6-6 with TRBJ2-2; the D is unclear. Germline lookup yields CDR1 MNHNY and CDR2 SVGAGI (reference sequence). The V end lost 4 bases, the J end lost 2 bases, and 5 bases lay between the germline ends. This CDR3 comprises 13 residues. The CDR3 bases are TGTGCCAGCAGTTCTCTTAACACCGGGGAGCTGTTTTTT. It translates to CASSSLNTGELFF.

The V gene is TRBV2, the J gene TRBJ2-7; TRBD1 matches at 7 bases. Germline assignment: CDR1 SNHLY and CDR2 FYNNEI. There are 15 residues in the CDR3. The trim removed 4 bases at V and 5 bases at J, leaving 11 bases unmatched. DNA for the CDR3: TGTGCCAGCAGTGTCCTAAGGGGGCCCGGGGACGAGCAGTACTTC. It is translated as CASSVLRGPGDEQYF. Full variable domain (missing parts from reference TRBV2 and TRBJ2-7): EPEVTQTPSHQVTQMGQEVILRCVPISNHLYFYWYRQILGQKVEFLVSFYNNEISEKSEIFDDQFSVERPDGSNFTLKIRSTKLEDSAMYFCASSVLRGPGDEQYFGPGTRLTVT.

The CDR3 sequence is CASSPGQGEEQYF. In DNA, the CDR3 is TGTGCCAGCTCACCGGGACAGGGCGAAGAGCAGTACTTC. J is TRBJ2-7 and V is TRBV18; 9 nucleotides align to TRBD1. This CDR3 is built from 13 residues. Germline-derived CDR1 and CDR2 are KGHSH and LQKENI. V was clipped by 3 bases and J by 7 bases; unmatched bases: 4. The full variable domain, with the rest looked up from reference TRBV18 and TRBJ2-7, is NAGVMQNPRHLVRRRGQEARLRCSPMKGHSHVYWYRQLPEEGLKFMVYLQKENIIDESGMPKERFSAEFPKEGPSILRIQQVVRGDSAAYFCASSPGQGEEQYFGPGTRLTVT.

The chain carries TRBV6-5 and TRBJ2-2; 8 positions match TRBD2. Per germline, CDR1 MNHEY and CDR2 SVGAGI. The CDR3 has 16 amino acids. The V gene end was trimmed by 0 bases and the J gene end by 0 bases; junction bases not matched to a gene: 0. The CDR3 region has the DNA TGTGCCAGCAGTTACTCGGGACTAGCGAACACCGGGGAGCTGTTTTTT. This sequence encodes CASSYSGLANTGELFF.

V usage is TRBV28 and J usage is TRBJ2-7; TRBD1 aligns across 8 bases. Germline loops: CDR1 MDHEN, CDR2 SYDVKM. The junction had 13 bases not matched to a gene; V was cut back by 4 bases and J by 5 bases. The CDR3 spans 16 residues. This CDR3 reads CASSWARDRITDEQYF. The CDR3 DNA reads as TGTGCCAGCAGTTGGGCCCGGGACAGGATCACCGACGAGCAGTACTTC.

The chain is built from TRBV27 and TRBJ2-7; 7 nucleotides align to TRBD2. Germline CDR1 MNHEY, CDR2 SMNVEV (reference sequence). The CDR3 length is 14 residues. Germline trimming cut 3 bases from V and 5 bases from J; bases unmatched to any gene: 7. CDR3 amino acids: CASSLGGKFHEQYF. The CDR3 DNA reads as TGTGCCAGCAGTTTGGGAGGGAAGTTCCACGAGCAGTACTTC.

The chain uses TRBV30 and TRBJ2-7; D is unresolved. Germline values: CDR1 GTSNPN, CDR2 SVGIG (reference sequence). Trimming stripped 0 bases from V and 7 bases from J, with 7 bases between. This CDR3 contains 11 residues. The CDR3, as DNA: TGTGCCTGGAGTGTTTCCCGGGAGCAGTACTTC. Protein: CAWSVSREQYF.

The rearrangement joins TRBV6-1 to TRBJ2-5, with D possibly matching TRBD2 (5 bases). The CDR3 covers 13 residues. The ends were cut back, 7 bases at V and 1 base at J, with 10 bases in the middle. Germline-derived CDR1 and CDR2 are MNHNS and SASEGT. CDR3 region: CASTRESQETQYF. The CDR3 DNA reads TGTGCCAGCACCCGGGAATCCCAAGAGACCCAGTACTTC.

The chain joins TRBV30 to TRBJ2-5, with a weak D call TRBD1 (5 bases). Between the trimmed V and J ends, which lost 2 bases and 2 bases, there was a span of 12 bases. From germline, CDR1 is GTSNPN and CDR2 SVGIG (reference sequence). The CDR3 loop spans 14 amino acids. CDR3 in DNA: TGTGCCTGGAGTCTACAGACAGTTCAAGAGACCCAGTACTTC. Translation gives CAWSLQTVQETQYF.

The chain joins TRBV6-1 to TRBJ2-7, with a weak D call TRBD1 (5 bases). V shed 1 base and J shed 8 bases, with 12 bases lying between them. Per germline, CDR1 MNHNS and CDR2 SASEGT. The CDR3 covers 13 residues. CDR3 nucleotides: TGTGCCAGCAGTGAAGGAAGTCAGGGCCAGCAGTACTTC. The encoded protein is CASSEGSQGQQYF.

The chain carries TRBV2 and TRBJ1-2, with TRBD1 matching 9 bases. This CDR3 has 16 residues. Germline-derived CDR1 and CDR2 are SNHLY and FYNNEI. V trimming: 7 bases; J trimming: 7 bases; junction bases outside the gene matches: 16. As DNA, the CDR3 is TGTGCCAGCATTGACCCCCCCTCGACAGGGGGAAGTGGCTACACCTTC. As protein: CASIDPPSTGGSGYTF.

The chain has TRBV7-9 and TRBJ2-1; TRBD2 aligns across 11 bases. The CDR3 contains 15 residues. Germline-derived CDR1 and CDR2 are SEHNR and FQNEAQ (reference sequence). V trimming: 5 bases; J trimming: 8 bases; junction bases outside the gene matches: 8. The CDR3 DNA reads TGTGCCAGCAGCAATCTAGCGGGAGGTTCCTATGAGCAGTTCTTC. As protein: CASSNLAGGSYEQFF.

The chain carries TRBV5-1 and TRBJ1-1, with 8 bases fitting TRBD1. Germline lookup yields CDR1 SGHRS and CDR2 YFSETQ. V gave up 9 bases and J gave up 0 bases; unmatched junction bases: 10. This CDR3 is 15 amino acids long. Here the CDR3 reads CATGTGENMNTEAFF. The CDR3 DNA follows: TGCGCCACCGGGACAGGTGAAAACATGAACACTGAAGCTTTCTTT.

This clone appeared once. V usage is TRBV5-6 and J usage is TRBJ2-7; 9 bases fit TRBD1. J lost 2 bases, V lost 4 bases, and 4 bases had no gene match. In germline, CDR1 is SGHDT, CDR2 YYEEEE. The CDR3 runs to 14 residues. For the CDR3, the DNA is TGTGCCAGCAGCCGTGGGACAGGGCCCTACGAGCAGTACTTC. It translates to CASSRGTGPYEQYF.

The chain employs TRBV2 and TRBJ1-3; unclear D gene. V lost 2 bases, J lost 0 bases, and 11 bases lay in between. The V gene's germline CDR1 is SNHLY and CDR2 FYNNEI. CDR3 length: 16 amino acids. CDR3: CASSESARSSGNTIYF. CDR3 DNA: TGTGCCAGCAGTGAATCCGCCCGGAGCTCTGGAAACACCATATATTTT. Full variable domain (outside the CDR3, taken from reference TRBV2 and TRBJ1-3): EPEVTQTPSHQVTQMGQEVILRCVPISNHLYFYWYRQILGQKVEFLVSFYNNEISEKSEIFDDQFSVERPDGSNFTLKIRSTKLEDSAMYFCASSESARSSGNTIYFGEGSWLTVV.

The V gene is TRBV6-6, the J gene TRBJ1-1, with a possible D match to TRBD1 (6 bases). Germline loops: CDR1 MNHNY, CDR2 SVGAGI (reference sequence). This CDR3 has 14 residues. The V and J ends lost 10 bases and 1 base respectively, with 16 bases between them. The CDR3 reads CATTSGQPNTEAFF. The CDR3, as DNA: TGTGCCACTACGTCGGGACAACCGAACACTGAAGCTTTCTTT.

This clone has a handful of counts. The gene calls are TRBV5-1 and TRBJ2-1, with 11 bases that match TRBD2. From germline, CDR1 is SGHRS and CDR2 YFSETQ. There are 15 residues in the CDR3. V lost 4 bases and J lost 6; bases outside the gene matches: 6. The CDR3 loop reads CASSLGLADVNEQFF. The DNA for the CDR3 is TGCGCCAGCAGCCTGGGACTAGCGGATGTCAATGAGCAGTTCTTC.

The V gene is TRBV30, the J gene TRBJ2-7, with D possibly matching TRBD2 (5 bases). The CDR3 is 12 amino acids. Trimming shortened V by 0 bases and J by 13 bases, and 16 bases separated the two germline ends. The germline V gene encodes CDR1 GTSNPN and CDR2 SVGIG (reference sequence). The CDR3 sequence: CAWSVRDGPPYF. In DNA form, the CDR3 reads TGTGCCTGGAGTGTACGGGATGGACCCCCATACTTC. The whole variable domain, remainder taken from reference TRBV30 and TRBJ2-7, is SQTIHQWPATLVQPVGSPLSLECTVEGTSNPNLYWYRQAAGRGLQLLFYSVGIGQISSEVPQNLSASRPQDRQFILSSKKLLLSDSGFYLCAWSVRDGPPYFGPGTRLTVT.